One sample yielded the 29 T cell receptor beta chains listed below, sequenced in a study of human T cells and chemical hapten exposure. Time point described: patch test 2, 6 weeks after DPC sensitization. Treatment meaning: therapeutic diphenylcyclopropenone sensitization with weekly scalp DPC. MiXCR was run by TCRdb on the RACE reads, yielding one entry per CDR3 protein. The sample includes some 100,000 distinct CDR3 sequences, approximately 9.3% seen only once; the top ten take 2% to 2.5%. The specimen was whole blood, collected in connection with sensitization to the hapten diphenylcyclopropenone (DPC). The receptors come from a woman aged 40 to 55 with alopecia areata. Some clones in this sample may be carry-over from other donors' samples.

This clonotype occurred many times. This chain connects TRBV5-1 to TRBJ2-1; no firm D call. The ends were cut back, 7 bases at V and 8 bases at J, with 16 bases in the middle. The germline CDR1 and CDR2 sequences are SGHRS and YFSETQ. CDR3 length equals 13 residues. The CDR3, as DNA: TGCGCCAGCCACCTTGATGGTGGGGATGAGCAGTTCTTC. Translation: CASHLDGGDEQFF.

This clonotype was recorded at least ten times. The chain links TRBV11-2 to TRBJ2-1; D may be TRBD2 (6 bases). This CDR3 has 17 residues. V lost 0 bases and J 0 bases, leaving 12 bases between the germline ends. Germline CDR1 and CDR2: SGHAT and FQNNGV. As DNA, the CDR3 is TGTGCCAGCAGCTTAGATTTGCGGGATAGCTCCTACAATGAGCAGTTCTTC. This gives the protein CASSLDLRDSSYNEQFF. The full variable domain, with the rest looked up from reference TRBV11-2 and TRBJ2-1, is EAGVAQSPRYKIIEKRQSVAFWCNPISGHATLYWYQQILGQGPKLLIQFQNNGVVDDSQLPKDRFSAERLKGVDSTLKIQPAKLEDSAVYLCASSLDLRDSSYNEQFFGPGTRLTVL.

This clonotype was observed a handful of times. The rearrangement links TRBV20-1 to TRBJ2-5, with D uncertain. Germline V gives CDR1 DFQATT, CDR2 SNEGSKA (reference sequence). This CDR3 spans 13 amino acids. V was pared by 3 bases and J by 2 bases, with 10 bases between. The CDR3 nucleotides read TGCAGTGCTAGGTTGGATAATCAAGAGACCCAGTACTTC. Translation gives CSARLDNQETQYF.

This clonotype was counted a few times. The DNA of the CDR3 is TGTGCCAGCAGTTTATGGCATTCCTACGAGCAGTACTTC. It translates to CASSLWHSYEQYF. The chain recombines TRBV27 with TRBJ2-7; no clear D. The CDR3 consists of 13 residues. Germline V gene data show CDR1 as MNHEY and CDR2 as SMNVEV (reference sequence). V lost 1 base and J lost 1, with 5 bases in between.

This clonotype came up many times. The chain recombines TRBV9 with TRBJ1-4; D gene ambiguous. The CDR3 has 16 amino acids. The germline CDR1 and CDR2 sequences are SGDLS and YYNGEE. Trimming cost V 0 bases and J 5 bases, with 14 bases left between them. The CDR3 loop reads CASSVAVGGSNEKLFF. The CDR3 nucleotides read TGTGCCAGCAGCGTAGCTGTTGGCGGGAGCAATGAAAAACTGTTTTTT.

This clonotype came up many times. The CDR3 nucleotides read TGTGCCTGGAGTGGGCGACTAGCGGTTGGCAATGAGCAGTTCTTC. The encoded protein is CAWSGRLAVGNEQFF. The gene calls are TRBV30 and TRBJ2-1; TRBD2 matches 9 bases. The CDR3 totals 15 residues. Germline values: CDR1 GTSNPN, CDR2 SVGIG (reference sequence). V lost 1 base, J lost 6 bases, and 7 bases stayed unmatched. Full variable domain (missing parts from reference TRBV30 and TRBJ2-1): SQTIHQWPATLVQPVGSPLSLECTVEGTSNPNLYWYRQAAGRGLQLLFYSVGIGQISSEVPQNLSASRPQDRQFILSSKKLLLSDSGFYLCAWSGRLAVGNEQFFGPGTRLTVL.

J is TRBJ1-1 and V is TRBV7-6; 7 bases fit TRBD1. Germline V CDR1 and CDR2: SGHVS, FNYEAQ. CDR3 length: 14 residues. Trimming at V came to 4 bases and at J to 4 bases, leaving 6 bases not matched to a gene. CDR3 amino acids: CASSSLTGSTEAFF. The CDR3 coding sequence is TGTGCCAGCAGCTCCCTGACAGGGAGCACTGAAGCTTTCTTT.

Many counts were recorded for this clonotype. The chain uses TRBV20-1 and TRBJ2-3; 9 bases are shared with TRBD2. This CDR3 is 14 amino acids long. Germline V gene data show CDR1 as DFQATT and CDR2 as SNEGSKA (reference sequence). The trim removed 2 bases at V and 6 bases at J, leaving 6 bases unmatched. Here the CDR3 reads CSARTGTSRDTQYF. CDR3 coding DNA: TGCAGTGCTAGAACCGGGACTAGCCGGGATACGCAGTATTTT.

This clonotype was recorded at least ten times. V usage is TRBV11-3 and J usage is TRBJ2-1; 7 bases are shared with TRBD2. Germline trimming cut 3 bases from V and 9 bases from J; bases unmatched to any gene: 5. This CDR3 is 13 amino acids long. Germline V gene sequence: CDR1 SGHNT, CDR2 YENEEA. CDR3 DNA: TGTGCCAGCAGCTTTACTAGCGTGGGTGAGCAGTTCTTC. This codes for CASSFTSVGEQFF.

Only a few counts were recorded for this clonotype. The gene calls are TRBV20-1 and TRBJ2-4, with D unresolved. The CDR3 is 16 residues long. Deletions cut 3 bases from V and 0 bases from J, with 15 bases between. The germline CDR1 and CDR2 sequences are DFQATT and SNEGSKA (reference sequence). The CDR3 coding sequence is TGCAGTGCTAGTGTCCCAGAGCTTCTAGCCAAAAACATTCAGTACTTC. Translating gives CSASVPELLAKNIQYF.

This clonotype occurred many times. The V call is TRBV6-5, the J call TRBJ1-1; 7 bases agree with TRBD1. CDR1 MNHEY and CDR2 SVGAGI come from the germline V gene. The CDR3 sequence is 14 residues long. With V trimmed by 6 bases and J by 1 base, 5 bases remained unmatched. CDR3 amino acids: CASSPRQGNTEAFF. The DNA for the CDR3 is TGTGCCAGCAGCCCGAGACAGGGGAACACTGAAGCTTTCTTT.

Many counts were recorded for this clonotype. The chain employs TRBV3-1 and TRBJ2-7; 11 bases are shared with TRBD2. The CDR3 runs to 17 residues. J lost 4 bases, V lost 1 base, and 9 bases had no gene match. Per germline, CDR1 LGHDT and CDR2 YNNKEL (reference sequence). The CDR3 spells CASSQARSGLAAYEQYF. Here the CDR3 DNA reads TGTGCCAGCAGCCAAGCCCGATCGGGACTAGCGGCGTACGAGCAGTACTTC.

This clonotype was recorded many times. V usage is TRBV9 and J usage is TRBJ2-3; D uncertain. The length of the CDR3 is 15 residues. Germline values: CDR1 SGDLS, CDR2 YYNGEE. V was cut by 0 bases and J by 7 bases, with 15 bases left in between. CDR3 region: CASSVGDREYYTQYF. The CDR3 bases are TGTGCCAGCAGCGTAGGCGACCGCGAATATTATACGCAGTATTTT. Looking up the rest from reference TRBV9 and TRBJ2-3 gives the full variable domain: DSGVTQTPKHLITATGQRVTLRCSPRSGDLSVYWYQQSLDQGLQFLIQYYNGEERAKGNILERFSAQQFPDLHSELNLSSLELGDSALYFCASSVGDREYYTQYFGPGTRLTVL.

In this sample, this clonotype turned up a few times. The chain links TRBV10-1 to TRBJ1-5; TRBD1 aligns across 9 bases. CDR3 size: 16 residues. Germline V gives CDR1 WNHNN, CDR2 SYGVQD (reference sequence). Unmatched junction bases numbered 14, after V lost 7 bases and J lost 7 bases. CDR3 region: CASNCPGTGFGQPQHF. The CDR3 DNA is TGCGCCAGCAACTGTCCCGGGACAGGGTTCGGGCAGCCCCAGCATTTT.

This chain's CDR3 is CASSFKRSGTSTYEQYF. DNA for the CDR3: TGTGCCAGCAGTTTTAAGCGGTCCGGGACATCTACCTACGAGCAGTACTTC. V is TRBV27 and J is TRBJ2-7, with D tentatively TRBD1 (6 bases). The ends were cut back, 3 bases at V and 2 bases at J, with 20 bases in the middle. The CDR3 is 17 amino acids. Looked up from germline, CDR1 is MNHEY and CDR2 is SMNVEV (reference sequence).

This clonotype was found a few times. V usage is TRBV11-2 and J usage is TRBJ2-5, with D unresolved. Germline assignment: CDR1 SGHAT and CDR2 FQNNGV. V was shortened by 5 bases and J by 5 bases, with 12 bases between the two germline ends. The CDR3 runs 13 residues. The CDR3 spells CASSLRRFETQYF. In nucleotides, the CDR3 is TGTGCCAGCAGCCTAAGACGATTTGAGACCCAGTACTTC.

The sample holds a few counts of this clonotype. The chain joins TRBV7-2 to TRBJ2-4; D is possibly TRBD1 or TRBD2 (5 bases each). Trimming stripped 1 base from V and 8 bases from J, with 6 bases between. The CDR3 sequence is 12 residues long. The germline V gene has CDR1 SGHTA and CDR2 FQGNSA. The CDR3 protein is CASSLGGHIQYF. The CDR3 DNA reads TGTGCCAGCAGCTTAGGGGGACACATTCAGTACTTC.

This clonotype was counted a few times. The CDR3 reads CASSLQRATDTYEQYF. In DNA form, the CDR3 reads TGTGCCAGCAGCCTCCAGCGGGCAACGGATACCTACGAGCAGTACTTC. The chain recombines TRBV7-2 with TRBJ2-7; weak D call: TRBD2 (6 bases). Trimming removed 5 bases at V and 2 bases at J, with 19 bases between. CDR3 length: 16 amino acids. CDR1 SGHTA and CDR2 FQGNSA come from the germline V gene.

This clonotype was counted a few times. The rearrangement joins TRBV30 to TRBJ2-3; D is unclear. CDR3 length: 13 amino acids. Germline V gene lookup returns CDR1 GTSNPN and CDR2 SVGIG (reference sequence). V shed 2 bases and J shed 2 bases, with 8 bases lying between them. The CDR3 sequence is CAWSRKDTDTQYF. The CDR3 region has the DNA TGTGCCTGGAGTCGAAAGGACACAGATACGCAGTATTTT.

This clonotype has more than one count but fewer than ten. The chain combines TRBV10-3 with TRBJ2-1; maybe TRBD2 (5 bases). V was cut by 4 bases and J by 1 base, with 17 bases left in between. Germline V gives CDR1 ENHRY, CDR2 SYGVKD. The CDR3 spans 17 residues. The CDR3 loop is CAISAFVRTPSYNEQFF. CDR3 nucleotide sequence: TGTGCCATCAGTGCGTTTGTCAGGACTCCTTCCTACAATGAGCAGTTCTTC.

The rearrangement joins TRBV28 to TRBJ1-2, with D possibly being TRBD1 (6 bases). V was trimmed by 8 bases and J by 3 bases, leaving 31 bases between them. The length of the CDR3 is 19 residues. The germline V gene encodes CDR1 MDHEN and CDR2 SYDVKM. CDR3 nucleotide sequence: TGTGCCAGCGATCCCATGAGTATGGGGGCCGACGCTAGTTACTATGGCTACACCTTC. Amino acids: CASDPMSMGADASYYGYTF.

This clonotype was seen ten or more times. The V call is TRBV9, the J call TRBJ1-1; perhaps TRBD1 as D (6 bases). V was cut by 0 bases and J by 1 base, with 13 bases left in between. The germline gives CDR1 SGDLS, CDR2 YYNGEE. The CDR3 spans 16 residues. The CDR3 sequence is CASSVVPWGQNTEAFF. The CDR3 DNA is TGTGCCAGCAGCGTAGTACCATGGGGGCAGAACACTGAAGCTTTCTTT.

The rearrangement uses TRBV2 and TRBJ1-6, with 8 nucleotides matching TRBD1. The CDR3 spans 17 residues. The germline CDR1 and CDR2 sequences are SNHLY and FYNNEI. V was clipped by 3 bases and J by 9 bases; unmatched bases: 13. The CDR3 here is CASSDRLTGDIFSPLHF. The CDR3 region has the DNA TGTGCCAGCAGTGATCGACTGACAGGGGATATTTTTTCACCCCTCCACTTT.

This clonotype was picked up a small number of times. The V call is TRBV28, the J call TRBJ2-2; 7 nucleotides agree with TRBD2. The trim removed 2 bases at V and 3 bases at J, leaving 9 bases unmatched. This CDR3 comprises 17 residues. Germline V gives CDR1 MDHEN, CDR2 SYDVKM. The CDR3 DNA reads as TGTGCCAGCAGTTTAGTGGCTAGCGGCCCCTACACCGGGGAGCTGTTTTTT. This translates into CASSLVASGPYTGELFF.

This clonotype was detected ten times or more. This rearrangement joins TRBV11-2 to TRBJ2-1, with 13 nucleotides matching TRBD2. The germline gives CDR1 SGHAT, CDR2 FQNNGV. J was trimmed by 10 bases and V by 1 base; bases with no gene match: 7. This CDR3 contains 16 residues. This CDR3 reads CASSLGLAGGSWEQFF. CDR3 nucleotide sequence: TGTGCCAGCAGCTTAGGACTAGCGGGAGGAAGTTGGGAGCAGTTCTTC. Looking up the rest from reference TRBV11-2 and TRBJ2-1 gives the full variable domain: EAGVAQSPRYKIIEKRQSVAFWCNPISGHATLYWYQQILGQGPKLLIQFQNNGVVDDSQLPKDRFSAERLKGVDSTLKIQPAKLEDSAVYLCASSLGLAGGSWEQFFGPGTRLTVL.

This clonotype appeared a few times. V gene TRBV12-3 or TRBV12-4 combines with J gene TRBJ2-7; 7 nucleotides align to TRBD2. J lost 1 base, V lost 6 bases, and 9 bases had no gene match. This CDR3 contains 15 residues. For the CDR3, the DNA is TGTGCCAGCAGCCGGGAGGTGCAACTATCCTACGAGCAGTACTTC. Protein: CASSREVQLSYEQYF.

This clonotype was counted between two and nine times. J is TRBJ2-5 and V is TRBV27; possibly TRBD2 for D (5 bases). The V and J ends lost 8 bases and 2 bases respectively, with 9 bases between them. Germline CDR1 is MNHEY and CDR2 is SMNVEV (reference sequence). The CDR3 is made up of 12 amino acids. CDR3 nucleotide sequence: TGTGCCAGCGGACTGGATCAAGAGACCCAGTACTTC. It translates to CASGLDQETQYF.

This clonotype was seen a few times. V usage is TRBV12-3 or TRBV12-4 and J usage is TRBJ2-1; TRBD1 is a possible D gene (6 bases). V lost 6 bases, J lost 8 bases, and 11 bases lay in between. The CDR3 covers 12 residues. DNA for the CDR3: TGTGCCAGCAGCCCGAGGGGGTATGAGCAGTTCTTC. Its protein is CASSPRGYEQFF.

This clonotype was detected many times. This rearrangement joins TRBV7-2 to TRBJ2-3; D gene unclear. V was trimmed by 4 bases and J by 3 bases, leaving 5 bases between them. Germline CDR1 is SGHTA and CDR2 is FQGNSA. The CDR3 consists of 12 residues. The CDR3 here is CASSSATDTQYF. The CDR3 DNA is TGTGCCAGCAGCTCAGCAACAGATACGCAGTATTTT.